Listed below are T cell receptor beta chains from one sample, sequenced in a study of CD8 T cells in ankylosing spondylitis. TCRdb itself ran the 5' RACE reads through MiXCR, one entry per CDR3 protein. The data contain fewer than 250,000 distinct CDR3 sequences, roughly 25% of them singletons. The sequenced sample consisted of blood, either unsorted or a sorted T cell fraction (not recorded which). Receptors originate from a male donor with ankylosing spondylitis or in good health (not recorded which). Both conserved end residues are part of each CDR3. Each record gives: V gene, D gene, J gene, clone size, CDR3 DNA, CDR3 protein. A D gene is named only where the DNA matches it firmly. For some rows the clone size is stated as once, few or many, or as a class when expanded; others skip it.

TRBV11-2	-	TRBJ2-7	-	TGTGCCAGCAGCTTGACGGACGGTTCCTACGAGCAGTACTTC	CASSLTDGSYEQYF
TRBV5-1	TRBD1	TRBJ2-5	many	TGCGCCAGCAGCTCTCCTACAGGGGCAGTAGGAGAGACCCAGTACTTC	CASSSPTGAVGETQYF
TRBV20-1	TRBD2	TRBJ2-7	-	TGCAGTGCTGGACTAGCGGGAGTGGGTTACGAGCAGTACTTC	CSAGLAGVGYEQYF
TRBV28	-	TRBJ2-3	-	TGTGCCAGCAGTCCTCACGCGGGATCCACCTTGGTCGCGCAGTATTTT	CASSPHAGSTLVAQYF
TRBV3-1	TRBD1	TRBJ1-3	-	TGTGCCAGCAGCCAAGAGATGGGACAGCTTGGAAACACCATATATTTT	CASSQEMGQLGNTIYF
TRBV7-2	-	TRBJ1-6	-	TGTGCCAGCAGCCCCCGTGGGCCCTCCACCCTCCACTTT	CASSPRGPSTLHF
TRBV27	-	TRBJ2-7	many	TGTGCCAGCAGTTTGGAACCTGGATACGAGCAGTACTTC	CASSLEPGYEQYF
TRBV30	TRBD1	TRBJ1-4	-	TGTGCCTGGAGTGTACGGGACAGGGCGGTTTTT	CAWSVRDRAVF
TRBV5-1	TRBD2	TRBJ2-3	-	TGCGCCAGCAGCTTGGCTCGGACTAGCGCTACAGATACGCAGTATTTT	CASSLARTSATDTQYF
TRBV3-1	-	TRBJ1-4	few	TGTGCCAGCAGCCAAATCAGGGGAGGAAAACTGTTTTTT	CASSQIRGGKLFF
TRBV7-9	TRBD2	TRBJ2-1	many	TGTGCCAGCAGTTATAGCGGGAGTCCTTCCGAGCAGTTCTTC	CASSYSGSPSEQFF
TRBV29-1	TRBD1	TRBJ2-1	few	TGCAGCGTTGATGGGACAGCCCATGAGCAGTTCTTC	CSVDGTAHEQFF
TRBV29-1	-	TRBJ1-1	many	TGCAGCGTTGCCGCCAGAAACACTGAAGCTTTCTTT	CSVAARNTEAFF
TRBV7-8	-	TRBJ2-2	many	TGTGCCAGCAGCCCAGGGGCTACCACCGGGGAGCTGTTTTTT	CASSPGATTGELFF
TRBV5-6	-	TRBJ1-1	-	TGTGCCAGCAGCGCCTCAGGAGGTCGGAACACTGAAGCTTTCTTT	CASSASGGRNTEAFF
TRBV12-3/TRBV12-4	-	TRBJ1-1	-	TGTGCCAGCAGTTCCTCGGTTACTGAAGCTTTCTTT	CASSSSVTEAFF
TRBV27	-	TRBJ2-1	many	TGTGCCAGCAGTTTATATGTTTGGGGGTTAGAGCAGTTCTTC	CASSLYVWGLEQFF
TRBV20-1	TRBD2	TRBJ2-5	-	TGCAGTGCTAGCCGAGCGGGAGTTGGAGAGACCCAGTACTTC	CSASRAGVGETQYF
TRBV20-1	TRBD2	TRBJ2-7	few	TGCAGTGCTAGAGATCAGGCTAGCGGGAGTGTTCGGGTCAACGAGCAGTACTTC	CSARDQASGSVRVNEQYF
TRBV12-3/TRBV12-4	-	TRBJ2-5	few	TGTGCCAGCAGTCCTTCGGGCAAACAAGAGACCCAGTACTTC	CASSPSGKQETQYF
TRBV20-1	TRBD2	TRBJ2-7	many	TGCAGTGCTCGTCTAGCGGGAGGTACCTACGAGCAGTACTTC	CSARLAGGTYEQYF
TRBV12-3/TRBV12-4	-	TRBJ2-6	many	TGTGCCAGCAGTCCAGGGCTCTCTGGGGCCAACGTCCTGACTTTC	CASSPGLSGANVLTF
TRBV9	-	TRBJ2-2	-	TGTGCCAGCAGCGTAGATTTGGGGGACACCGGGGAGCTGTTTTTT	CASSVDLGDTGELFF
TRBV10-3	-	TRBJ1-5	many	TGTGCCGTCCGGGCTCAAGAGGGGCAGCCCCAGCATTTT	CAVRAQEGQPQHF
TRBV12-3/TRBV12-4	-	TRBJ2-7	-	TGTGCCAGCAGTTTAACCCGTTCCGGGGTGGGGTACGAGCAGTACTTC	CASSLTRSGVGYEQYF
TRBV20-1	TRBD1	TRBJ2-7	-	TGCAGTGCTAGAACCGGACAGGGCGGAGTGTACGAGCAGTACTTC	CSARTGQGGVYEQYF
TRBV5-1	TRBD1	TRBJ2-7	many	TGCGCCAGCAGCCGGGACAGGGCTAAATACGAGCAGTACTTC	CASSRDRAKYEQYF
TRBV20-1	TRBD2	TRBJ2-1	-	TGCAGTGCTAGCCCAAGGTCCGGGAGGGCCTTTATTAATGAGCAGTTCTTC	CSASPRSGRAFINEQFF
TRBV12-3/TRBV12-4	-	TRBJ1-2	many	TGTGCCAGCAGTGATCGACAGGTATCAAACTATGGCTACACCTTC	CASSDRQVSNYGYTF
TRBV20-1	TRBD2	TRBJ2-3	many	TGCAGTGCTAGAGGACTAGCGGGAGGGCCGACAGATACGCAGTATTTT	CSARGLAGGPTDTQYF
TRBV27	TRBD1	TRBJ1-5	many	TGTGCCAGCAGTAGACAGGGTAACAATCAGCCCCAGCATTTT	CASSRQGNNQPQHF
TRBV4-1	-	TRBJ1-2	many	TGCGCCAGCAGCCAAGAACAGGATCTCTATGGCTACACCTTC	CASSQEQDLYGYTF
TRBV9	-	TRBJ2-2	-	TGTGCCAGCAGCGTACGAGCCACCGGGGAGCTGTTTTTT	CASSVRATGELFF
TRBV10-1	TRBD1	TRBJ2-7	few	TGCGCCAGCAGTGAGTCGACAGGGGACCCCCACGAGCAGTACTTC	CASSESTGDPHEQYF
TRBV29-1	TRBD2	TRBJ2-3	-	TGCAGCGGCACTAGCGGGAGTGGCCCAGATACGCAGTATTTT	CSGTSGSGPDTQYF
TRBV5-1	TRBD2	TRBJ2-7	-	TGCGCCAGCAGCTTAGATAGCGGGAGGGCCTACGAGCAGTACTTC	CASSLDSGRAYEQYF
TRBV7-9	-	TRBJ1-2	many	TGTGCCAGCAGCTTAAAGGATTCAAGTGGCTACACCTTC	CASSLKDSSGYTF
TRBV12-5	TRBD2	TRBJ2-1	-	TGTGCTAGTGGGACTAGCGACTACAATGAGCAGTTCTTC	CASGTSDYNEQFF
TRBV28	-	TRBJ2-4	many	TGTGCCATCATGGGGTCCGGGGGACAAAATCAGTACTTC	CAIMGSGGQNQYF
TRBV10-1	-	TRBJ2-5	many	TGCGCCAGCAGTGAGTCGCCAGCCCCAGGAACCCAGTACTTC	CASSESPAPGTQYF
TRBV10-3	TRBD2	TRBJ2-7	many	TGTGCCATCAGTACTAGCGGGAGTTCCTACGAGCAGTACTTC	CAISTSGSSYEQYF
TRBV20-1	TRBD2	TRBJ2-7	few	TGCAGTGCTAGTCGCAGAATTACCGGGACTAGCGATTCCTACGAGCAGTACTTC	CSASRRITGTSDSYEQYF
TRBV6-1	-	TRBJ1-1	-	TGTGCCAGCAGTCAGGGGTACACTGAAGCTTTCTTT	CASSQGYTEAFF
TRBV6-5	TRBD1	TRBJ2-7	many	TGTGCCAGCAGTTGGAGGACAGGGGCCGAGCAGTACTTC	CASSWRTGAEQYF
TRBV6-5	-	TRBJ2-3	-	TGTGCCAGCAGTTCCGATCTTAGCGGATATACGCAGTATTTT	CASSSDLSGYTQYF
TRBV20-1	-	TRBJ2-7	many	TGCAGTGCTCCGGACGGATCCTACGAGCAGTACTTC	CSAPDGSYEQYF
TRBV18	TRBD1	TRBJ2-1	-	TGTGCCAGCTCACCACGGGACAGGGTTAATGAGCAGTTCTTC	CASSPRDRVNEQFF
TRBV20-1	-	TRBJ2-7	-	TGCAGTACTGTGAGACGGGCCAACTACGAGCAGTACTTC	CSTVRRANYEQYF
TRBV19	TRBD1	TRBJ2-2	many	TGTGCCAGTAGTCCGTCGGACAGGGCGAACACCGGGGAGCTGTTTTTT	CASSPSDRANTGELFF